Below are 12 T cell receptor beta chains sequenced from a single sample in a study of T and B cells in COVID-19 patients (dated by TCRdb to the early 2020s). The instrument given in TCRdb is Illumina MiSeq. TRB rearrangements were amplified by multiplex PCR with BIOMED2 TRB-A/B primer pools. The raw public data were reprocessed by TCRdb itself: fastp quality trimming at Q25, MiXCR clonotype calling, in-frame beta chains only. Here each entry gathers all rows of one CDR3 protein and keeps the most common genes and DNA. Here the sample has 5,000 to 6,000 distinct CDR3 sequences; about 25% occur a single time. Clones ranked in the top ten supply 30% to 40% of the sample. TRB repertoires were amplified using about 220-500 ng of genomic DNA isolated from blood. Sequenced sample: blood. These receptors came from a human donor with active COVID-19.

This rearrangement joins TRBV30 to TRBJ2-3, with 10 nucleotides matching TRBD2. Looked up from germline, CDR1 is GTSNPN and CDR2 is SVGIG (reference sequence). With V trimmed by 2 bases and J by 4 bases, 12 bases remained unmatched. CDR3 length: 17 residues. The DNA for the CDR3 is TGTGCCTGGAGTCTGACTAGCGGGCGGGCACGTTCAGATACGCAGTATTTT. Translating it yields CAWSLTSGRARSDTQYF.

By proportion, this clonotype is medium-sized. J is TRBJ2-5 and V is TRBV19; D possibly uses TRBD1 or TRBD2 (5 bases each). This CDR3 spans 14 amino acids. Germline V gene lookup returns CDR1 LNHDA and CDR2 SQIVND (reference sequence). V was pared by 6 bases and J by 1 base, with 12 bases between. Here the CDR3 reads CASSQGRFQETQYF. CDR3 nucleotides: TGTGCCAGTAGCCAGGGACGGTTCCAAGAGACCCAGTACTTC.

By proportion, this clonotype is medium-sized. The CDR3 is CSVPFGWGAEQFF. The CDR3 DNA follows: TGCAGCGTACCCTTTGGGTGGGGGGCTGAGCAGTTCTTC. The gene calls are TRBV29-1 and TRBJ2-1; the D call may be TRBD1 or TRBD2 (6 bases each). Germline V gives CDR1 SQVTM, CDR2 ANQGSEA. V was shortened by 6 bases and J by 9 bases, with 18 bases between the two germline ends. The CDR3 is 13 residues long.

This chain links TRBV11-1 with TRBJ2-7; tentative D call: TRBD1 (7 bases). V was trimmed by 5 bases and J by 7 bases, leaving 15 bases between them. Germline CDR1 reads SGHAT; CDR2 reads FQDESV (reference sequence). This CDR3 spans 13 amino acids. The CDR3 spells CASSPPGGNEQYF. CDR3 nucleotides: TGTGCCAGCAGCCCCCCAGGGGGGAATGAGCAGTACTTC.

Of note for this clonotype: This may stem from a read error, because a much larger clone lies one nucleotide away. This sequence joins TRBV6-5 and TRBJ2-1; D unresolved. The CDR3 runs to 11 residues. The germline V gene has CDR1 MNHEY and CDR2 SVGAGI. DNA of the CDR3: TGTGGCAGCAGTGTAGGTGACGCGCAGTTCTTC. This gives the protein CGSSVGDAQFF.

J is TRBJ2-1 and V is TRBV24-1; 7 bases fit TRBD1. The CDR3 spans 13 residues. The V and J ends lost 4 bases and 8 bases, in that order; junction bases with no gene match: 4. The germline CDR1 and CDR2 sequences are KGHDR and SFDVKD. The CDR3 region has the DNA TGTGCCACCAGTGAGACAGGGTTTGATGAGCAGTTCTTC. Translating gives CATSETGFDEQFF.

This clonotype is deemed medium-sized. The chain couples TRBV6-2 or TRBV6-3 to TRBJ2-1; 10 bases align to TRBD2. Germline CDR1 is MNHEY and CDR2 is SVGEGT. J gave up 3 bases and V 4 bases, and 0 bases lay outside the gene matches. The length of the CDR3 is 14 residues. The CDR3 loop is CASSSSGGYNEQFF. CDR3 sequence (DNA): TGTGCCAGCAGTTCTAGCGGGGGCTACAATGAGCAGTTCTTC.

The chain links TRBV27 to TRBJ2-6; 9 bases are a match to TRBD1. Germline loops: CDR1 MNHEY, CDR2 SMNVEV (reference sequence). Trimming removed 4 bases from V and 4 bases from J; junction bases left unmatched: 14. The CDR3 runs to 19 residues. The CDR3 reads CASSWDTGGANPGANVLTF. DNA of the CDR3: TGTGCCAGCAGTTGGGACACAGGGGGCGCGAACCCCGGGGCCAACGTCCTGACTTTC.

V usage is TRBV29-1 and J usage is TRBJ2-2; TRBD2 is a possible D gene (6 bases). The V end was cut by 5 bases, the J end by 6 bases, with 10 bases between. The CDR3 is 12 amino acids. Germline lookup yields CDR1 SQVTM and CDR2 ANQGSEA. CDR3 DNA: TGCAGCGTTTCCCGCGGGGCCGGGGAGCTGTTTTTT. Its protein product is CSVSRGAGELFF.

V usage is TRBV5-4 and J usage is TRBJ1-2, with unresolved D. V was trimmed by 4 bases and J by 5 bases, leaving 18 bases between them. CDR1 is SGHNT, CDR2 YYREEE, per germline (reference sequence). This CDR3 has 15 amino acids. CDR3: CASSIKGYPAYGYTF. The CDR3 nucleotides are TGTGCCAGCAGCATTAAAGGGTATCCTGCTTATGGCTACACCTTC.

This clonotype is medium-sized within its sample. CDR3 sequence: CASKIFPERVSSYNEQFF. CDR3 bases: TGTGCCAGCAAAATCTTCCCCGAGCGGGTGAGCTCCTACAATGAGCAGTTCTTC. The genes are TRBV27 and TRBJ2-1; D is possibly TRBD2 (6 bases). The germline V and J ends were trimmed by 7 bases and 0 bases, with 22 bases remaining between them. Per the germline V gene, CDR1 is MNHEY and CDR2 is SMNVEV (reference sequence). The CDR3 runs 18 residues.

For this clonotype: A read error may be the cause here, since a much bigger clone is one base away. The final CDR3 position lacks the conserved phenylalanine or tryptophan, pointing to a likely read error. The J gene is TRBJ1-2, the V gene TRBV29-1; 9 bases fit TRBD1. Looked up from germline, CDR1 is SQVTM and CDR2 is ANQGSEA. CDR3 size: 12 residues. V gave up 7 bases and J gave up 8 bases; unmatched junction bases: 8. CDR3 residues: CSAVQGARGYTL. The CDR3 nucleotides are TGCAGCGCCGTACAGGGGGCGCGCGGCTACACCTTA.